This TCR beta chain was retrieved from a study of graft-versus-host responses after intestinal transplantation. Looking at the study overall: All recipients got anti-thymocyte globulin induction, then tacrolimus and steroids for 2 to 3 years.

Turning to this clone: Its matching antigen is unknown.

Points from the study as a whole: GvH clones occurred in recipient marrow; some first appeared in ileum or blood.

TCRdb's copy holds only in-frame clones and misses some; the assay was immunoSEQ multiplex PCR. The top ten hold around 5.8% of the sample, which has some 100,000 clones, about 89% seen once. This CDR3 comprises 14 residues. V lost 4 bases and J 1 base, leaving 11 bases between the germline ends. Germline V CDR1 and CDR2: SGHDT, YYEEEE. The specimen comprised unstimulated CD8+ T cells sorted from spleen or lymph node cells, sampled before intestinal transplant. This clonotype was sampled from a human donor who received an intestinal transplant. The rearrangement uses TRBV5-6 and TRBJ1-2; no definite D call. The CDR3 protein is CASSPSRDNYGYTF. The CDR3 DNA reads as TGTGCCAGCAGCCCTTCGAGGGATAACTATGGCTACACCTTC.